These 23 T cell receptor beta chains originate from one sample sequenced in a study of radiation and T cells in renal cell carcinoma. Data came from immunoSEQ multiplex PCR; TCRdb stores just in-frame clones and leaves some out. The sample shows about 22,000 clones, around 80% of them seen only once. Time point described: baseline pretreatment blood. Sample treatment: 15 Gy SBRT to primary tumor, nephrectomy 4 weeks later. Sample: blood, taken from a patient whose treatment included radiotherapy and nephrectomy. The receptors were sampled from a man between 60 and 75 years old with renal cell carcinoma.

This clone appeared a single time. This chain joins TRBV7-9 and TRBJ2-2, with D perhaps being TRBD1 or TRBD2 (5 bases each). Germline V gene sequence: CDR1 SEHNR, CDR2 FQNEAQ (reference sequence). Trimming removed 2 bases at V and 7 bases at J, with 17 bases between. This CDR3 has 16 amino acids. CDR3 amino acids: CASSLLIEGKIGELFF. The CDR3 coding sequence is TGTGCCAGCAGCTTACTAATTGAGGGGAAGATCGGGGAGCTGTTTTTT.

This clone was seen just once. The chain combines TRBV7-6 with TRBJ2-7, with 8 bases matching TRBD2. Germline V CDR1 and CDR2: SGHVS, FNYEAQ. CDR3 length equals 15 residues. Trimming took 5 bases from V and 1 from J; bases not matched to a gene: 7. The CDR3 reads CASSTLAGLSYEQYF. CDR3 DNA: TGTGCCAGCAGCACCTTAGCGGGGCTATCCTACGAGCAGTACTTC.

The V call is TRBV9, the J call TRBJ2-7; 7 positions match TRBD2. V dropped 7 bases and J dropped 9; count of bases not matched to a gene: 1. CDR1 is SGDLS, CDR2 YYNGEE, per germline. The CDR3 runs to 9 residues. The CDR3 sequence is CASPGGQYF. The CDR3 DNA follows: TGTGCCAGCCCGGGGGGGCAGTACTTC. The variable domain in full, completed from reference TRBV9 and TRBJ2-7, reads DSGVTQTPKHLITATGQRVTLRCSPRSGDLSVYWYQQSLDQGLQFLIQYYNGEERAKGNILERFSAQQFPDLHSELNLSSLELGDSALYFCASPGGQYFGPGTRLTVT.

The CDR3 nucleotides read TGTGCCAGCAGGCTCCTCAGGGCCAGCAATCAGCCCCAGCATTTT. It is translated as CASRLLRASNQPQHF. The chain has TRBV6-6 and TRBJ1-5; the D gene is possibly TRBD1 (5 bases). Germline CDR1 MNHNY, CDR2 SVGAGI (reference sequence). CDR3 length: 15 residues. Trimming removed 6 bases from V and 1 base from J, with 13 bases in between.

This clone appeared a few times. The same CDR3 can be traced to other DNA sequences in this sample. The chain carries TRBV5-4 and TRBJ2-1; TRBD2 aligns across 12 bases. Germline-derived CDR1 and CDR2 are SGHNT and YYREEE (reference sequence). J lost 7 bases, V lost 2 bases, and 4 bases had no gene match. This CDR3 is built from 15 residues. CDR3 sequence reads: CASSFTSGRLNEQFF. As DNA, the CDR3 is TGTGCCAGCAGCTTTACTAGCGGGAGGTTGAATGAGCAGTTCTTC. Looking up the rest from reference TRBV5-4 and TRBJ2-1 gives the full variable domain: ETGVTQSPTHLIKTRGQQVTLRCSSQSGHNTVSWYQQALGQGPQFIFQYYREEENGRGNFPPRFSGLQFPNYSSELNVNALELDDSALYLCASSFTSGRLNEQFFGPGTRLTVL.

This sequence joins TRBV27 and TRBJ2-1; no reliable D call. The CDR3 loop spans 15 amino acids. Trimming pared 5 bases from V and 5 bases from J, leaving 16 bases between. Germline V gives CDR1 MNHEY, CDR2 SMNVEV (reference sequence). The CDR3 DNA follows: TGTGCCAGCAGTCCCATGCCGGGCCGCAACAATGAGCAGTTCTTC. This codes for CASSPMPGRNNEQFF.

V gene TRBV5-1 combines with J gene TRBJ2-2; no clear D. The CDR3 covers 16 residues. In germline, CDR1 is SGHRS, CDR2 YFSETQ. V was cut by 0 bases and J by 1 base, with 10 bases left in between. The CDR3 loop reads CASSLGHRMNTGELFF. CDR3 coding DNA: TGCGCCAGCAGCTTGGGACATCGGATGAACACCGGGGAGCTGTTTTTT.

CDR3 sequence: CASTGVGGEKLFF. The CDR3 DNA reads as TGTGCCAGCACCGGGGTGGGGGGCGAAAAACTGTTTTTT. This chain joins TRBV11-2 and TRBJ1-4, with D tentatively TRBD1 (6 bases). Germline V lookup: CDR1 SGHAT, CDR2 FQNNGV. The CDR3 loop spans 13 amino acids. Between the trimmed V and J ends, which lost 7 bases and 8 bases, there was a span of 14 bases.

As to this clone: Within the sample, other DNA sequences also encode this same CDR3. The CDR3 nucleotides read TGTGCCAGCTCACCACTTAGGACCCAAGAGACCCAGTACTTC. This codes for CASSPLRTQETQYF. This chain connects TRBV18 to TRBJ2-5; no clear D gene. V shed 1 base and J shed 1 base, with 7 bases lying between them. CDR1 is KGHSH, CDR2 LQKENI, per germline. The CDR3 consists of 14 residues.

This chain joins TRBV7-6 and TRBJ2-3; 8 nucleotides align to TRBD2. CDR1 and CDR2 from the germline V gene are SGHVS and FNYEAQ. This CDR3 comprises 16 residues. V lost 1 base to trimming and J lost 2 bases; unmatched junction nucleotides: 5. The CDR3 DNA sequence: TGTGCCAGCAGCTTAGTGGAGCGGGAGATCACAGATACGCAGTATTTT. It yields the protein CASSLVEREITDTQYF.

This clone has just one count. It is unclear where the CDR3 begins or ends on the DNA, so no DNA is shown, and the CDR3 is as TCRdb lists it. This sequence joins TRBV27 and TRBJ2-1. Germline CDR1 is MNHEY and CDR2 is SMNVEV (reference sequence). Including both end residues, the CDR3 is 12 amino acids long. The CDR3 reads CASSSSGLEQFF.

This chain connects TRBV11-3 to TRBJ2-3; 15 positions match TRBD2. From germline, CDR1 is SGHNT and CDR2 YENEEA. The ends lost 5 bases at V and 5 bases at J; junction bases unmatched: 2. CDR3 length equals 15 residues. The CDR3 is CASSPGLAGGDTQYF. CDR3 in DNA: TGTGCCAGCAGCCCGGGACTAGCGGGAGGAGATACGCAGTATTTT. The whole variable domain, remainder taken from reference TRBV11-3 and TRBJ2-3, is EAGVVQSPRYKIIEKKQPVAFWCNPISGHNTLYWYLQNLGQGPELLIRYENEEAVDDSQLPKDRFSAERLKGVDSTLKIQPAELGDSAVYLCASSPGLAGGDTQYFGPGTRLTVL.

The chain combines TRBV5-1 with TRBJ2-5, with D tentatively TRBD2 (5 bases). V was shortened by 0 bases and J by 4 bases, with 10 bases between the two germline ends. This CDR3 contains 14 residues. The germline CDR1 and CDR2 sequences are SGHRS and YFSETQ. The CDR3 reads CASSLGTGGETQYF. CDR3 bases: TGCGCCAGCAGCTTGGGGACTGGCGGAGAGACCCAGTACTTC.

The chain uses TRBV5-1 and TRBJ1-1; 8 bases fit TRBD1. Trimming removed 2 bases from V and 8 bases from J; junction bases left unmatched: 8. Germline V gene lookup returns CDR1 SGHRS and CDR2 YFSETQ. The length of the CDR3 is 14 residues. CDR3 amino acids: CASSFGDRTEEAFF. The CDR3 coding sequence is TGCGCCAGCAGCTTCGGGGACAGGACGGAAGAAGCTTTCTTT. The full variable domain, rest sourced from reference TRBV5-1 and TRBJ1-1, is KAGVTQTPRYLIKTRGQQVTLSCSPISGHRSVSWYQQTPGQGLQFLFEYFSETQRNKGNFPGRFSGRQFSNSRSEMNVSTLELGDSALYLCASSFGDRTEEAFFGQGTRLTVV.

This chain connects TRBV7-8 to TRBJ2-1; D may correspond to TRBD1 or TRBD2 (6 bases each). CDR3 length: 14 residues. Germline CDR1 SGHVS, CDR2 FQNEAQ. The germline V and J ends were trimmed by 2 bases and 6 bases, with 11 bases remaining between them. The CDR3 bases are TGTGCCAGCAGCTTAACCGGGGGCGGCAATGAGCAGTTCTTC. It is translated as CASSLTGGGNEQFF.

This chain links TRBV5-1 with TRBJ2-3; 11 bases map to TRBD2. Trimming cost V 4 bases and J 1 base; bases outside gene matches: 5. The CDR3 covers 16 residues. The germline V gene encodes CDR1 SGHRS and CDR2 YFSETQ. For the CDR3, the DNA is TGCGCCAGCAGCCCTCCGGGACTAGCGGGCACAGATACGCAGTATTTT. Translating it yields CASSPPGLAGTDTQYF.

The V gene is TRBV18, the J gene TRBJ2-7, with 9 positions matching TRBD2. The V and J ends lost 2 bases and 6 bases, in that order; junction bases with no gene match: 11. The CDR3 is made up of 16 amino acids. Germline CDR1 is KGHSH and CDR2 is LQKENI. The CDR3 DNA sequence: TGTGCCAGCTCACCAACGGTCCGGGCGGGAGGGCCCGAGCAGTACTTC. Translated: CASSPTVRAGGPEQYF.

This clone was seen a few times. The J gene is TRBJ1-1, the V gene TRBV6-5; D remains ambiguous. The V end lost 5 bases, the J end lost 1 base, and 8 bases lay between the germline ends. CDR1 MNHEY and CDR2 SVGAGI come from the germline V gene. The CDR3 length is 13 residues. CDR3 amino acids: CASSRLKNTEAFF. Written as DNA, the CDR3 is TGTGCCAGCAGTCGACTGAAGAACACTGAAGCTTTCTTT.

This chain links TRBV10-3 with TRBJ1-5; no definite D call. In germline, CDR1 is ENHRY, CDR2 SYGVKD. V lost 0 bases, J lost 3 bases, and 12 bases lay in between. The CDR3 length is 16 residues. This chain's CDR3 is CAISESKAPTNQPQHF. The CDR3 DNA is TGTGCCATCAGTGAGTCTAAAGCGCCAACCAATCAGCCCCAGCATTTT.

This chain links TRBV27 with TRBJ2-7; possible D gene TRBD1, 6 bases. Germline lookup yields CDR1 MNHEY and CDR2 SMNVEV (reference sequence). CDR3 size: 14 residues. V was clipped by 5 bases and J by 0 bases, with 11 bases between them. The CDR3 sequence is CASSPKTGSYEQYF. In DNA form, the CDR3 reads TGTGCCAGCAGTCCGAAGACAGGCTCCTACGAGCAGTACTTC.

The V call is TRBV10-3, the J call TRBJ2-1, with D maybe TRBD2 (9 bases). Germline V gene sequence: CDR1 ENHRY, CDR2 SYGVKD. The CDR3 covers 14 residues. Trimming removed 6 bases at V and 10 bases at J, with 19 bases between. The CDR3 DNA reads TGTGCCATCAGGGGACTAGCAACAGGGGGGGAGCAGTTCTTC. Translated, it gives CAIRGLATGGEQFF.

As for this clone: With a much larger clone just one base away, this may be a read error. V is TRBV2 and J is TRBJ1-2; TRBD1 matches 8 bases. This CDR3 is built from 13 residues. The germline CDR1 and CDR2 sequences are SNHLY and FYNNEI. The CDR3 sequence is CASGVDREGGYAF. CDR3 coding DNA: TGTGCCAGCGGGGTGGACAGGGAGGGAGGCTACGCCTTC.

The J gene is TRBJ2-2, the V gene TRBV18, with 8 nucleotides matching TRBD1. Germline V lookup: CDR1 KGHSH, CDR2 LQKENI. The ends lost 4 bases at V and 1 base at J; junction bases unmatched: 14. This CDR3 has 19 residues. CDR3 amino acids: CASSRAVGQAKLNTGELFF. The DNA for the CDR3 is TGTGCCAGCTCACGCGCAGTGGGACAGGCGAAATTGAACACCGGGGAGCTGTTTTTT.